This TCR beta chain was recorded in a study of human T cells and chemical hapten exposure (dated by TCRdb to about 2021). About the study as a whole: For sensitization, 2% DPC in acetone was applied to a roughly 2 cm by roughly 2 cm area of upper inner arm skin. Throughout the roughly 23-week study period, patients were also given weekly therapeutic DPC doses on the scalp. Patch testing on the upper back used Finn chambers containing 0.01% DPC, with scoring done after 6 days according to International Contact Dermatitis Research Group standards. The patient cohort, mostly female, included alopecia areata with under or over 50% scalp involvement, alopecia totalis and alopecia universalis. Libraries were combined into a pool for sequencing, and differences in TCR yield between samples came mainly from small differences in library volumes within the pool. This study followed changes in the peripheral blood TCR repertoire in vivo during primary and secondary sensitization of alopecia patients to the hapten diphenylcyclopropenone (DPC). Blood samples were taken from patients before sensitization (week 0) and at 2, 6 and about 24 weeks after DPC sensitization. Roughly 30 alopecia patients gave blood for TCR sequencing at one to four time points (pre-sensitization, 2, 6 and 24 weeks). The research as a whole found: Repeated subsampling changed both the strength of the expansion versus patch-test correlation and the threshold at which the correlation became significant. Patch test score was positively correlated with the number of PT1 expanded TCRs, with significance at thresholds 8, 16 and 32 but not at 4. DPC sensitization did not change how many TCRs were above 1 in 1000 frequency, and no evidence was found of alterations in global repertoire structure. Because every patient had alopecia, a presumed autoimmune disease, the patients' immune response might differ from that of healthy individuals. Expanded TCRs formed significantly more large CDR3 similarity clusters than pre-sensitization or healthy control sets, consistent with antigen-driven responses.

Library preparation employed RACE. The instrument was a NextSeq 500. Library preparation attached unique molecular identifiers to individual cDNA molecules for quantitative, reproducible TCR counting. From each blood RNA sample, both TCR alpha and TCR beta chains were sequenced. The authors' analysis ran thus. Samples had a median of about 96,000 TCRs, with a range from roughly 23,224 to 700,000. The Decombinator software suite was used to annotate V, J and CDR3 in the TCR reads. To make PS versus PT1 abundance plots, every sample was subsampled to the same number of TCRs (28,000). Expanded TCRs were defined as absent before sensitization and observed at least eight times at the 2-week time point. TCRdb ran its own pipeline on the public reads, namely fastp trimming at Q25 and MiXCR clone calling, and kept in-frame beta chains. Each record represents a unique CDR3 protein, reported with the most common genes and DNA among its rows. For this entry, the V and J calls and clone size follow TCRdb and not the study's own pipeline. The sample data list a few hundred thousand distinct CDR3 sequences, and around 6% of these were observed just once. The ten biggest clones cover around 6.1% of the sample.

The sample's time point label, in plain terms: patch test 2, 6 weeks after DPC sensitization. The sample's treatment or condition label, decoded: therapeutic diphenylcyclopropenone sensitization with weekly scalp DPC. Blood at each patch-test visit was drawn before the patch test was applied. Patients were considered eligible if aged 18 to 70, diagnosed with alopecia and deemed suitable for DPC therapy, and patients were excluded if pregnant. Total RNA was extracted from unfractionated whole blood that had been collected in Tempus Blood RNA tubes. At least ten counts were recorded for this clonotype. It lacks a known antigen. No base quality values were provided; no much bigger clone lies one nucleotide off. The V end loses 1 base and the J end loses 0 bases, and a stretch of 9 bases separates them. Per the germline V gene, LGHNA is the CDR1 and YSLEER is the CDR2. Spanning cysteine to phenylalanine, the CDR3 consists of 15 amino acids. The read is trimmed to its CDR3 DNA, 45 bases read in frame from base 1.

Source: whole blood, taken in connection with sensitization to the hapten diphenylcyclopropenone (DPC). This chain joins TRBV4-3 to TRBJ1-2; TRBD1 is perhaps the D gene, given 5 matching bases. This receptor was taken from a woman aged 18-35 years with alopecia areata. Some clones in this sample may be carry-over from other donors' samples. The DNA is TGCGCCAGCAGCCAAGTAGCAGGGACTAACTATGGCTACACCTTC. Translated, it reads CASSQVAGTNYGYTF.